Each of the 15 T cell receptor beta chains below was sequenced from the same sample in a study of T cells in Graves' hyperthyroidism and ophthalmopathy (dated by TCRdb to between 2018 and 2021). Library preparation used multiplex PCR. This sample was sequenced with an Illumina HiSeq 2000. Amplification of TCR beta CDR3 regions was carried out from RNA transcripts. A first-round RT-PCR of the TCR CDR3 used the HTBI primer set with the Qiagen OneStep RT-PCR kit. Through fastp at Q25 and MiXCR, TCRdb rebuilt clones from the public reads, retaining in-frame beta chains. Each CDR3 protein gets just one entry, which takes the most common genes and DNA from the rows behind it. Here the sample has 550,000 to 600,000 distinct CDR3 sequences; approximately 15% occur a single time. The ten top clones hold less than 9% of the sample. The sequenced material came from blood. The source is a woman younger than 35 with Graves' ophthalmopathy.

This clonotype turned up a few times. V gene TRBV29-1 combines with J gene TRBJ1-1, with D possibly TRBD1 on 5 matching bases. The CDR3 contains 14 residues. Germline-derived CDR1 and CDR2 are SQVTM and ANQGSEA. DNA of the CDR3: TGCACCATATATGGGGGGGAACGGAACACTGAAGCTTTCTTT. It codes for CTIYGGERNTEAFF.

This clonotype was counted at least ten times. This sequence joins TRBV14 and TRBJ2-1, with TRBD1 as a possible D gene (6 bases). Germline CDR1 SGHDN, CDR2 FVKESK. CDR3 size: 15 residues. V lost 1 base to trimming and J lost 4 bases, with 11 bases between them. This chain's CDR3 is CASSQGQGRYNEQFF. The CDR3 DNA follows: TGTGCCAGCAGCCAAGGGCAGGGGCGTTACAATGAGCAGTTCTTC.

This clonotype has at least ten counts. V and J are TRBV7-8 and TRBJ2-3; 7 bases match TRBD2. The V segment lost 8 bases and the J segment 0 bases; nucleotides outside the gene matches: 11. In germline, CDR1 is SGHVS, CDR2 FQNEAQ. The length of the CDR3 is 16 residues. CDR3 sequence reads: CASLERLATSTDTQYF. In DNA, the CDR3 is TGTGCCAGCCTGGAGAGACTAGCAACTAGCACAGATACGCAGTATTTT.

The chain employs TRBV9 and TRBJ2-7; the D gene is possibly TRBD2 (6 bases). Germline loops: CDR1 SGDLS, CDR2 YYNGEE. Trimming took off 0 bases at V and 5 bases at J, with 24 bases between the two ends. The length of the CDR3 is 18 residues. DNA for the CDR3: TGTGCCAGCAGCGTAGCGCCTTCTGCACCGGAGGGTCGACACGAGCAGTACTTC. Residues: CASSVAPSAPEGRHEQYF.

This clonotype showed up many times. This chain connects TRBV7-8 to TRBJ2-1; D possibly matches TRBD1 or TRBD2 (5 bases each). The germline V and J ends were trimmed by 5 bases and 0 bases, with 20 bases remaining between them. The CDR3 has 18 residues. The germline CDR1 and CDR2 sequences are SGHVS and FQNEAQ. The CDR3 region has the DNA TGTGCCAGCAGCCCCCACCGGGACCCAAGGAGCTCCTACAATGAGCAGTTCTTC. This codes for CASSPHRDPRSSYNEQFF.

A single count supports this clonotype. V usage is TRBV5-6 and J usage is TRBJ2-7, with 8 bases fitting TRBD2. This CDR3 contains 14 residues. CDR1 and CDR2 from the germline V gene are SGHDT and YYEEEE. Unmatched junction bases numbered 6, after V lost 4 bases and J lost 3 bases. Written as DNA, the CDR3 is TGTGCCAGCAGCCGAACTAGCGGTGACTACGAGCAGTACTTC. Translating it yields CASSRTSGDYEQYF.

This clonotype was recorded at least ten times. J is TRBJ1-5 and V is TRBV27, with 7 positions matching TRBD1. Germline V gives CDR1 MNHEY, CDR2 SMNVEV (reference sequence). There are 16 residues in the CDR3. The V gene end was trimmed by 7 bases and the J gene end by 3 bases; junction bases not matched to a gene: 12. CDR3: CASTLSGTALNQPQHF. Written as DNA, the CDR3 is TGTGCCAGCACCCTATCCGGGACAGCCCTCAATCAGCCCCAGCATTTT.

There are many counts of this clonotype. The V call is TRBV20-1, the J call TRBJ2-7, with 10 positions matching TRBD2. Germline CDR1 and CDR2: DFQATT and SNEGSKA (reference sequence). V trimming: 5 bases; J trimming: 2 bases; junction bases outside the gene matches: 6. The CDR3 covers 14 residues. The CDR3 here is CSAAASGRAYEQYF. The DNA for the CDR3 is TGCAGTGCTGCAGCAAGCGGGAGGGCCTACGAGCAGTACTTC.

The chain has TRBV5-6 and TRBJ2-5, with D perhaps being TRBD1 or TRBD2 (6 bases each). Germline-derived CDR1 and CDR2 are SGHDT and YYEEEE. V lost 4 bases to trimming and J lost 11 bases, with 24 bases between them. The CDR3 covers 15 residues. The CDR3 is CASSHSASGAREQYF. CDR3 nucleotide sequence: TGTGCCAGCAGCCACTCTGCGTCGGGGGCGAGAGAGCAGTACTTC. Full variable domain (rest looked up from reference TRBV5-6 and TRBJ2-5): DAGVTQSPTHLIKTRGQQVTLRCSPKSGHDTVSWYQQALGQGPQFIFQYYEEEERQRGNFPDRFSGHQFPNYSSELNVNALLLGDSALYLCASSHSASGAREQYFGPGTRLLVL.

The table lists this clonotype with many counts. The V and J genes are TRBV12-3 or TRBV12-4 and TRBJ2-7; 7 positions agree with TRBD1. CDR3 length equals 14 residues. V was pared by 5 bases and J by 5 bases, with 9 bases of the junction left unmatched. In DNA, the CDR3 is TGTGCCAGCAGTCCTGACAGGGTGGTCCACGAGCAGTACTTC. Encoded protein: CASSPDRVVHEQYF.

In its sample, this clonotype was seen many times. This sequence joins TRBV28 and TRBJ2-5; D may be TRBD1 (6 bases). CDR3 size: 15 residues. Trimming removed 3 bases from V and 5 bases from J, with 16 bases in between. The germline CDR1 and CDR2 sequences are MDHEN and SYDVKM. The CDR3 here is CASSLIRGPRETQYF. CDR3 bases: TGTGCCAGCAGTTTGATCAGGGGACCAAGGGAGACCCAGTACTTC.

This clonotype was seen ten or more times. The chain is built from TRBV7-2 and TRBJ2-3; possible D gene TRBD2, 6 bases. The CDR3 has 14 residues. V was pared by 0 bases and J by 9 bases, with 13 bases between. In germline, CDR1 is SGHTA, CDR2 FQGNSA. The CDR3 DNA reads as TGTGCCAGCAGCTTAGCGGGAGGATTGGACACGCAGTATTTT. This encodes CASSLAGGLDTQYF.

Ten or more counts support this clonotype. The CDR3 loop is CASSETSGNRVTDTQYF. The DNA for the CDR3 is TGTGCCAGCAGCGAGACTAGCGGGAATAGAGTCACAGATACGCAGTATTTT. The chain carries TRBV9 and TRBJ2-3, with 11 nucleotides matching TRBD2. Germline assignment: CDR1 SGDLS and CDR2 YYNGEE. The CDR3 has 17 residues. Trimming cost V 3 bases and J 2 bases; bases outside gene matches: 8.

This clonotype was found many times. The gene calls are TRBV18 and TRBJ1-1, with a weak D call TRBD1 (5 bases). Trimming shortened V by 1 base and J by 3 bases, and 9 bases separated the two germline ends. The CDR3 contains 14 residues. From germline, CDR1 is KGHSH and CDR2 LQKENI. The chain's CDR3 is CASSPQPGHTEAFF. DNA for the CDR3: TGTGCCAGCTCACCACAACCGGGGCACACTGAAGCTTTCTTT.

This clonotype was counted only a few times. The chain combines TRBV10-3 with TRBJ1-2; D is undetermined. The CDR3 runs 12 residues. The germline gives CDR1 ENHRY, CDR2 SYGVKD. V lost 6 bases and J lost 2, with 7 bases in between. The CDR3 nucleotides are TGTGCCATCAGAAAAGGGAACTATGGCTACACCTTC. Translating gives CAIRKGNYGYTF.